This TCR beta chain comes out of a study of blood T cells in healthy people across ages. In regard to this clonotype: Its antigen is not known.

Germline lookup yields CDR1 KGHDR and CDR2 SFDVKD. V dropped 6 bases and J dropped 2 bases, with 14 bases sitting between them. The CDR3 consists of 15 residues. Notes on the study in general: Across samples, TCR beta diversity tracked strongly with naive T cell percentage. PBMCs were not sorted, which prevented a conclusive comparison of naive versus antigen-experienced cells.

PCR was performed a second time for about 7 to 11 cycles using a sample-barcoded 5' primer and a J-beta primer mix. TCRdb reprocessed the 5' RACE reads via MiXCR and lists one record per CDR3 protein. The table lists some 780,000 distinct CDR3 sequences, about 56% of them singletons. It was 9.5 to 10 milliliters of peripheral blood that were drawn from each donor. The specimen was blood. The V and J genes are TRBV24-1 and TRBJ2-3; D gene ambiguous. The sequence was obtained from a man aged 35 to 55 in good health. The CDR3, as DNA: TGTGCCACCAGTCCCTCGATCTTTTCCACAGATACGCAGTATTTT. The encoded protein is CATSPSIFSTDTQYF.